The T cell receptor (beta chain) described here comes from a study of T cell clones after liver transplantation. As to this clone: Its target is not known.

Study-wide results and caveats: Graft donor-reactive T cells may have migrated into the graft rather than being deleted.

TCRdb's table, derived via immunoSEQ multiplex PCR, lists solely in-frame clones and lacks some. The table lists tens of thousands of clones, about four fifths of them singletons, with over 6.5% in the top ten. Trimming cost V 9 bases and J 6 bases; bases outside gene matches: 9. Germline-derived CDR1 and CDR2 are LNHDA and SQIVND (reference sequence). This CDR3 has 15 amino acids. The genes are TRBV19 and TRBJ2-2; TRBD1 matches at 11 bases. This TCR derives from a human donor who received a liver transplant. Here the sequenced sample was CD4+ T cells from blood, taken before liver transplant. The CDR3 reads CASRWTGGLAGELFF. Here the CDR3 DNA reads TGTGCCAGCAGGTGGACAGGGGGCCTCGCCGGGGAGCTGTTTTTT. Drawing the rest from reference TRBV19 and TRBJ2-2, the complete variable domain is DGGITQSPKYLFRKEGQNVTLSCEQNLNHDAMYWYRQDPGQGLRLIYYSQIVNDFQKGDIAEGYSVSREKKESFPLTVTSAQKNPTAFYLCASRWTGGLAGELFFGEGSRLTVL.